The 3 T cell receptor beta chains below come from one sample, sequenced in a study of Ad26.COV2.S vaccination and SARS-CoV-2 variants. The treatment is: approximately 18 received Ad26.COV2.S at low or high dose, single or two shots; 5 received placebo; per-sample allocation not given. Samples analyzed were those drawn on day 63 after the first vaccine or placebo injection. Method: immunoSEQ multiplex PCR; TCRdb's copy keeps in-frame clones and lacks some. Of 450,000 to 550,000 clones in the sample, about nine tenths were seen once. This sample comprised peripheral blood, obtained in a trial of Ad26.COV2.S vaccine versus placebo. The receptor set was obtained from a person aged 18-65 years who received the Ad26.COV2.S COVID-19 vaccine or a placebo.

The V and J genes are TRBV18 and TRBJ2-7; a weak D match, TRBD2 (5 bases). Deletions cut 3 bases from V and 0 bases from J, with 9 bases between. Germline V gene sequence: CDR1 KGHSH, CDR2 LQKENI. The CDR3 totals 14 residues. Here the CDR3 reads CASSPKGLSYEQYF. In DNA, the CDR3 is TGTGCCAGCTCACCTAAAGGACTCTCCTACGAGCAGTACTTC.

V gene TRBV12-3 or TRBV12-4 combines with J gene TRBJ1-1; tentative D call: TRBD1 (5 bases). The CDR3 length is 13 residues. Trimming left V 4 bases short and J 0 bases short, with 6 bases between. The CDR3 spells CASSSTVNTEAFF. The DNA of the CDR3 is TGTGCCAGCAGTTCGACAGTGAACACTGAAGCTTTCTTT.

The chain links TRBV24-1 to TRBJ2-2; a weak D match, TRBD1 (5 bases). The length of the CDR3 is 16 residues. The germline V and J ends were trimmed by 5 bases and 10 bases, with 22 bases remaining between them. CDR1 KGHDR and CDR2 SFDVKD come from the germline V gene. The CDR3 protein is CATSAPDTKLNKELFF. In DNA, the CDR3 is TGTGCCACCAGTGCCCCGGACACTAAATTGAATAAGGAGCTGTTTTTT.